This is a list of T cell receptor beta chains from one sample in a study of human T cells and chemical hapten exposure. TCRdb re-analysed the 5' RACE reads in MiXCR, keeping a single row per CDR3 protein. The table shows about 81,000 distinct CDR3 sequences, with roughly 8.4% occurring only once. These receptors were obtained from a male donor in good health. CDR3s include the opening cysteine and the closing phenylalanine or tryptophan. Fields, in order: clone size, D gene, V gene, J gene, CDR3 length, CDR3 DNA, CDR3 protein. The D gene is left open where the match is weak. Clone size is stated in some rows and not others, as once, few, many or a class when expanded.

abundance: few; d_gene: TRBD2; v_gene: TRBV18; j_gene: TRBJ2-1; len: 18; CDR3nt: TGTGCCAGCTCACCTCAGGGACTAGCGGGAGGGGTAGACAATGAGCAGTTCTTC; CDR3aa: CASSPQGLAGGVDNEQFF
abundance: many; d_gene: TRBD2; v_gene: TRBV20-1; j_gene: TRBJ2-7; len: 15; CDR3nt: TGCAGTGCTAGCCCCACTAGCGGGAGCTCCTACGAGCAGTACTTC; CDR3aa: CSASPTSGSSYEQYF
abundance: few; d_gene: NA; v_gene: TRBV5-1; j_gene: TRBJ2-5; len: 16; CDR3nt: TGCGCCAGCAGCTCCACAGGGATCGTTCCCGGGGAGACCCAGTACTTC; CDR3aa: CASSSTGIVPGETQYF
abundance: NA; d_gene: NA; v_gene: TRBV6-5; j_gene: TRBJ2-3; len: 16; CDR3nt: TGTGCCAGCCACCGGGGCGGAAGCCCAAGCACAGATACGCAGTATTTT; CDR3aa: CASHRGGSPSTDTQYF
abundance: few; d_gene: NA; v_gene: TRBV6-2/TRBV6-3; j_gene: TRBJ1-5; len: 14; CDR3nt: TGTGCCAGCAGGAGGGGGGGGAGCAATCAGCCCCAGCATTTT; CDR3aa: CASRRGGSNQPQHF
abundance: NA; d_gene: TRBD2; v_gene: TRBV5-5; j_gene: TRBJ2-1; len: 19; CDR3nt: TGTGCCAGCAGGATCACCGCGACTAGCGGAATTATCTCCTACAATGAGCAGTTCTTC; CDR3aa: CASRITATSGIISYNEQFF
abundance: NA; d_gene: NA; v_gene: TRBV7-2; j_gene: TRBJ2-1; len: 15; CDR3nt: TGTGCCAGCAGCTTAGCGCAATTCAGCCACAATGAGCAGTTCTTC; CDR3aa: CASSLAQFSHNEQFF
abundance: many; d_gene: NA; v_gene: TRBV5-1; j_gene: TRBJ2-3; len: 15; CDR3nt: TGCGCCAGCAGCTCGGGTCGGGGGATCACAGATACGCAGTATTTT; CDR3aa: CASSSGRGITDTQYF
abundance: NA; d_gene: NA; v_gene: TRBV9; j_gene: TRBJ2-1; len: 16; CDR3nt: TGTGCCAGCAGCGTAGGCGCGGGTCTCCAGTACAATGAGCAGTTCTTC; CDR3aa: CASSVGAGLQYNEQFF
abundance: NA; d_gene: TRBD1; v_gene: TRBV20-1; j_gene: TRBJ1-1; len: 15; CDR3nt: TGCAGTGCAGAGGACAGGGGCCGTGCGAACACTGAAGCTTTCTTT; CDR3aa: CSAEDRGRANTEAFF
abundance: NA; d_gene: TRBD2; v_gene: TRBV7-9; j_gene: TRBJ2-7; len: 15; CDR3nt: TGTGCCAGCAGCTGGGGACTAGCGCCTGACTACGAGCAGTACTTC; CDR3aa: CASSWGLAPDYEQYF
abundance: many; d_gene: NA; v_gene: TRBV18; j_gene: TRBJ2-6; len: 13; CDR3nt: TGTGCCAGCTCACCAGCTGGGGCCAACGTCCTGACTTTC; CDR3aa: CASSPAGANVLTF
abundance: many; d_gene: TRBD2; v_gene: TRBV7-9; j_gene: TRBJ2-7; len: 12; CDR3nt: TGTGCCAGCAGTCCTACTAGCGCCGAGCAGTACTTC; CDR3aa: CASSPTSAEQYF
abundance: few; d_gene: NA; v_gene: TRBV11-2; j_gene: TRBJ1-1; len: 15; CDR3nt: TGTGCCAGCAGCTTAGACGGGGGGGCGGACACTGAAGCTTTCTTT; CDR3aa: CASSLDGGADTEAFF
abundance: few; d_gene: TRBD2; v_gene: TRBV20-1; j_gene: TRBJ2-1; len: 14; CDR3nt: TGCAGTGCTAGAGCCGGACTAGCATCCCCGGAGCAGTTCTTC; CDR3aa: CSARAGLASPEQFF
abundance: few; d_gene: NA; v_gene: TRBV5-4; j_gene: TRBJ2-2; len: 16; CDR3nt: TGTGCCAGCAGCCAGACAGGCTTAGGGGACACCGGGGAGCTGTTTTTT; CDR3aa: CASSQTGLGDTGELFF
abundance: few; d_gene: NA; v_gene: TRBV29-1; j_gene: TRBJ2-1; len: 12; CDR3nt: TGCAGCGTTGTGTGGCAGCACAATGAGCAGTTCTTC; CDR3aa: CSVVWQHNEQFF
abundance: few; d_gene: NA; v_gene: TRBV7-6; j_gene: TRBJ2-7; len: 16; CDR3nt: TGTGCCAGCAGCGACCGAACTCAGGGGACCAACTACGAGCAGTACTTC; CDR3aa: CASSDRTQGTNYEQYF
abundance: few; d_gene: NA; v_gene: TRBV7-9; j_gene: TRBJ2-6; len: 18; CDR3nt: TGTGCCAGCAGCTTCCCGGCGGACGCTAGCTCTGGGGCCAACGTCCTGACTTTC; CDR3aa: CASSFPADASSGANVLTF
abundance: many; d_gene: NA; v_gene: TRBV4-3; j_gene: TRBJ2-3; len: 15; CDR3nt: TGCGCCAGCAGCCAAGTTGGGGGGCTGGGGGATACGCAGTATTTT; CDR3aa: CASSQVGGLGDTQYF
abundance: few; d_gene: TRBD2; v_gene: TRBV12-3/TRBV12-4; j_gene: TRBJ2-1; len: 15; CDR3nt: TGTGCCAGCAGTTTCTCCGGGACTAGCCCCAATGAGCAGTTCTTC; CDR3aa: CASSFSGTSPNEQFF
abundance: few; d_gene: NA; v_gene: TRBV15; j_gene: TRBJ2-6; len: 17; CDR3nt: TGTGCCACCAGCAGAGTTGAAGGGGTCTCTGGGGCCAACGTCCTGACTTTC; CDR3aa: CATSRVEGVSGANVLTF
abundance: few; d_gene: NA; v_gene: TRBV18; j_gene: TRBJ2-3; len: 14; CDR3nt: TGTGCCAGCTCACCGGGGACCCGCGGAGATACGCAGTATTTT; CDR3aa: CASSPGTRGDTQYF
abundance: few; d_gene: TRBD2; v_gene: TRBV7-8; j_gene: TRBJ2-3; len: 16; CDR3nt: TGTGCCAGCAGCTTAACCCGGGAGGGTGCCACAGATACGCAGTATTTT; CDR3aa: CASSLTREGATDTQYF
abundance: NA; d_gene: TRBD2; v_gene: TRBV25-1; j_gene: TRBJ2-7; len: 16; CDR3nt: TGTGCCAGCAGTGATGGGCCGGGACTATTGTTATCCGAGCAGTACTTC; CDR3aa: CASSDGPGLLLSEQYF
abundance: many; d_gene: NA; v_gene: TRBV7-6; j_gene: TRBJ2-5; len: 12; CDR3nt: TGTGCCAGCAGCTTGGGGACTGGTCCCCAGTACTTC; CDR3aa: CASSLGTGPQYF
abundance: NA; d_gene: TRBD2; v_gene: TRBV5-4; j_gene: TRBJ2-1; len: 19; CDR3nt: TGTGCCAGCAGTAAGACTAGCGGGGTGTTTCTCTCGCCCTACAATGAGCAGTTCTTC; CDR3aa: CASSKTSGVFLSPYNEQFF
abundance: many; d_gene: NA; v_gene: TRBV7-3; j_gene: TRBJ2-3; len: 13; CDR3nt: TGTGCCAGCAGCCCTATGTCTACAGATACGCAGTATTTT; CDR3aa: CASSPMSTDTQYF
abundance: NA; d_gene: NA; v_gene: TRBV5-6; j_gene: TRBJ2-1; len: 13; CDR3nt: TGTGCCAGCAGCTTGGCGTCAGGAGGCGAGCAGTTCTTC; CDR3aa: CASSLASGGEQFF
abundance: NA; d_gene: NA; v_gene: TRBV27; j_gene: TRBJ2-7; len: 16; CDR3nt: TGTGCCAGCAGTTTATCGATAGTCGCAGGCCCGGCCGAGCAGTACTTC; CDR3aa: CASSLSIVAGPAEQYF
abundance: many; d_gene: NA; v_gene: TRBV7-8; j_gene: TRBJ1-6; len: 19; CDR3nt: TGTGCCAGCAGCTTAGTCCCCCTGCGAGGGAGCTCCTATAATTCACCCCTCCACTTT; CDR3aa: CASSLVPLRGSSYNSPLHF
abundance: many; d_gene: NA; v_gene: TRBV9; j_gene: TRBJ1-6; len: 13; CDR3nt: TGTGCCAGCAGCGCTAGGTCGGATTCACCCCTCCACTTT; CDR3aa: CASSARSDSPLHF
abundance: many; d_gene: NA; v_gene: TRBV7-6; j_gene: TRBJ1-1; len: 12; CDR3nt: TGTGCCAGCAGCGGGTTTGGCACTGAAGCTTTCTTT; CDR3aa: CASSGFGTEAFF
abundance: many; d_gene: TRBD1; v_gene: TRBV12-3/TRBV12-4; j_gene: TRBJ2-7; len: 14; CDR3nt: TGTGCCAGCAGTACCGGGACAGGGGGATACGAGCAGTACTTC; CDR3aa: CASSTGTGGYEQYF
abundance: NA; d_gene: NA; v_gene: TRBV12-3/TRBV12-4; j_gene: TRBJ2-7; len: 14; CDR3nt: TGTGCCAGCAGTTCCCGCCTTACCGCCTACGAGCAGTACTTC; CDR3aa: CASSSRLTAYEQYF
abundance: few; d_gene: NA; v_gene: TRBV4-3; j_gene: TRBJ2-1; len: 15; CDR3nt: TGCGCCAGCAGCCAAGCCTGGGGCGGCTACAATGAGCAGTTCTTC; CDR3aa: CASSQAWGGYNEQFF
abundance: many; d_gene: TRBD2; v_gene: TRBV20-1; j_gene: TRBJ2-3; len: 17; CDR3nt: TGCAGTGCTAGAGCCTCGGTTCTAGCGGGAGTGGCGGATACGCAGTATTTT; CDR3aa: CSARASVLAGVADTQYF
abundance: NA; d_gene: TRBD1; v_gene: TRBV29-1; j_gene: TRBJ1-1; len: 14; CDR3nt: TGCAGCGTGGCCGGGACAGCTCAGGGCACTGAAGCTTTCTTT; CDR3aa: CSVAGTAQGTEAFF
abundance: NA; d_gene: NA; v_gene: TRBV6-2/TRBV6-3; j_gene: TRBJ1-1; len: 14; CDR3nt: TGTGCCAGCAGTTACTCTGGGGTTCATATAGAAGCTTTCTTT; CDR3aa: CASSYSGVHIEAFF
abundance: NA; d_gene: NA; v_gene: TRBV7-2; j_gene: TRBJ2-7; len: 15; CDR3nt: TGTGCCAGCAGCCCTGGACATACGAGCTCCTACGAGCAGTACTTC; CDR3aa: CASSPGHTSSYEQYF
abundance: many; d_gene: NA; v_gene: TRBV6-2/TRBV6-3; j_gene: TRBJ2-7; len: 13; CDR3nt: TGTGCCAGCTGCCTCGGGGGCACCTACGAGCAGTACTTC; CDR3aa: CASCLGGTYEQYF
abundance: few; d_gene: TRBD2; v_gene: TRBV20-1; j_gene: TRBJ2-1; len: 16; CDR3nt: TGCAGTGCTCCACTAGCGGGATCACTAACCTACAATGAGCAGTTCTTC; CDR3aa: CSAPLAGSLTYNEQFF
abundance: few; d_gene: TRBD1; v_gene: TRBV12-3/TRBV12-4; j_gene: TRBJ1-6; len: 15; CDR3nt: TGTGCCAGCAGTTCCCCGGGACAGGGCGGTTCACCCCTCCACTTC; CDR3aa: CASSSPGQGGSPLHF
abundance: many; d_gene: TRBD2; v_gene: TRBV7-9; j_gene: TRBJ2-1; len: 15; CDR3nt: TGTGCCAGCAGCGAGACTAGCGGATACTACAATGAGCAGTTCTTC; CDR3aa: CASSETSGYYNEQFF
abundance: many; d_gene: NA; v_gene: TRBV10-3; j_gene: TRBJ1-1; len: 12; CDR3nt: TGTGCCAGCCACGGCTCGAACACTGAAGCTTTCTTT; CDR3aa: CASHGSNTEAFF
abundance: NA; d_gene: NA; v_gene: TRBV5-1; j_gene: TRBJ2-7; len: 14; CDR3nt: TGCGCCAGCAGCTTGTCACTCGGGGGAGACGAGCAGTACTTC; CDR3aa: CASSLSLGGDEQYF
abundance: NA; d_gene: NA; v_gene: TRBV7-9; j_gene: TRBJ1-5; len: 13; CDR3nt: TGTGCCAGCAGCCCGCAGGTCGATCAGCCCCAGCATTTT; CDR3aa: CASSPQVDQPQHF